This T cell receptor (beta chain) comes out of a study of blood T cell repertoires in COVID-19. Authors' methods: Scientists estimated how many nucleated cells there were by amplifying reference gene primers. TCRdb's table, derived via immunoSEQ multiplex PCR, lists solely in-frame clones and lacks some. Clone size and the V and J calls come from that table; the DNA yielded D and trimming. In the table there are approximately 280,000 clones, roughly 89% of which are singletons. Germline CDR1 reads LGHNA; CDR2 reads YSLEER. The V and J ends lost 6 bases and 5 bases respectively, with 16 bases between them. The CDR3 spans 14 residues.

The TCR comes from a woman in her forties who had recovered from COVID-19. The chain uses TRBV4-3 and TRBJ1-1, with a weak D call TRBD1 (5 bases). The sequencing sample was made of PBMCs or T cells enriched from blood (not recorded which). The CDR3 DNA is TGCGCCAGCAGTCCATCAGGGTTGAGGACTGAAGCTTTCTTT. It codes for CASSPSGLRTEAFF.